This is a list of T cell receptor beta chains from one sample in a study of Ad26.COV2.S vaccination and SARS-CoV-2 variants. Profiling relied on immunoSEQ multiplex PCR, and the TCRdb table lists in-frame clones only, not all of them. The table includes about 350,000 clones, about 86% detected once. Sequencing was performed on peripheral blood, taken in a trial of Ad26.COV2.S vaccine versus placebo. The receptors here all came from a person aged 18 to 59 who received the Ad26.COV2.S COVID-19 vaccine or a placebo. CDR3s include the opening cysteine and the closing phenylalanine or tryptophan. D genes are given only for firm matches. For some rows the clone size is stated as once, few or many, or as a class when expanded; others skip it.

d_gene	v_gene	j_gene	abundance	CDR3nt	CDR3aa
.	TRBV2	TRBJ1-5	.	TGTGCCAGCAGTGGTCAGGGATTGAGTCAGCCCCAGCATTTT	CASSGQGLSQPQHF
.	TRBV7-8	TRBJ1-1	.	TGTGCCAGCAGCACCGAGGTCGCCTCTATGGAAGCTTTCTTT	CASSTEVASMEAFF
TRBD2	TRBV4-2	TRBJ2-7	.	TGTGCCAGCAGCCTCGGACTAGCTCCCGGTGAGCAGTACTTC	CASSLGLAPGEQYF
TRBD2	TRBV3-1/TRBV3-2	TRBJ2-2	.	TGTGCCAGCAGCCATTACGGGGTACTAGCGGGAGCCACCGGGGAGCTGTTTTTT	CASSHYGVLAGATGELFF
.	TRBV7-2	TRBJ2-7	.	TGTGCCAGCAGCTTAGGGGGATATTCCTACGAGCAGTACTTC	CASSLGGYSYEQYF
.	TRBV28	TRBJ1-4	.	TGTGCCAGCAGTTCCCTCCAATTTGCTGGAGAAAAACTGTTTTTT	CASSSLQFAGEKLFF
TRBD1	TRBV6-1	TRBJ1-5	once	TGTGCCAGCAGTGAAGGGACAGGGAGGGAGCCCCAGCATTTT	CASSEGTGREPQHF
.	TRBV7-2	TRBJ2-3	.	TGTGCCAGCAACGTGGGGGGACACTTCACAGATACGCAGTATTTT	CASNVGGHFTDTQYF
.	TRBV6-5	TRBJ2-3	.	TGTGCCAGCAGTTTTGGGATTTCGTTTGATACGCAGTATTTT	CASSFGISFDTQYF
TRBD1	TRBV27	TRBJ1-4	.	TGTGCCAGCAGTTTAGAGTCAGGGGGGCCTAATGAAAAACTGTTTTTT	CASSLESGGPNEKLFF
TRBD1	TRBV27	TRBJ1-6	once	TGTGCCAGCAGCCCGGGACAGGGAAATTCACCCCTCCACTTT	CASSPGQGNSPLHF
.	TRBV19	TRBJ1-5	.	TGTGCCAGTAGGGGCGGGAATCAGCCCCAGCATTTT	CASRGGNQPQHF
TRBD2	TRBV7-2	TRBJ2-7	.	TGTGCCAGCCTCACGGGGGGCTCCTACGAGCAGTACTTC	CASLTGGSYEQYF
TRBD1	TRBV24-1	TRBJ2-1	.	TGTGCCACCAGTGAACGGGACAGTGAGCAGTTCTTC	CATSERDSEQFF
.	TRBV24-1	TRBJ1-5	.	TGTGCCACCAGTGACACGGACAGACAAAATCAGCCCCAGCATTTT	CATSDTDRQNQPQHF
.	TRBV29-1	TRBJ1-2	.	TGCAGCGGGGACGTGACTAACTATGGCTACACCTTC	CSGDVTNYGYTF
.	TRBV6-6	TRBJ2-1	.	TGTGCCAGCAGTCCGAAAGGGATCTCCTACAATGAGCAGTTCTTC	CASSPKGISYNEQFF
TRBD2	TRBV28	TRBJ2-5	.	TGTGCCAGCAGTCCTCGACTAGCTGAGTACCAAGAGACCCAGTACTTC	CASSPRLAEYQETQYF
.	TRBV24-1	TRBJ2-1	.	TGTGCCACCAGTGATATGGACGGCTACAATGAGCAGTTCTTC	CATSDMDGYNEQFF
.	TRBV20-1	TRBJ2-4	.	TGCAGTGCTACTAGGACTAACATTCAGTACTTC	CSATRTNIQYF
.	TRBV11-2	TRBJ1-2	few	TGTGCCAGCAGCTCCGGGGGCGATGGCTACACCTTC	CASSSGGDGYTF
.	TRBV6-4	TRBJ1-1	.	TGTGCCAGCAGATCCGGGGATGGCACTGAAGCTTTCTTT	CASRSGDGTEAFF
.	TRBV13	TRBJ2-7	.	TGTGCCAGCAGCCCTGGGACCTACGAGCAGTACTTC	CASSPGTYEQYF
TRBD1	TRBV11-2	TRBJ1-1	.	TGTGCCAGCAGCTTTGGGACAGGCATGGAAGCTTTCTTT	CASSFGTGMEAFF
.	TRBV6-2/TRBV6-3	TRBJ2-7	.	TGTGCCAGCAGTCCCTCGAGGGAGCGGGCTCCCTACGAGCAGTACTTC	CASSPSRERAPYEQYF
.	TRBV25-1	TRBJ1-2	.	TGTGCCAGCAGTGAATATGACGGCTACACCTTC	CASSEYDGYTF
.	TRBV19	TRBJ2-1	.	TGTGCCAGTATAGGGCTGACCGTAACTGAGCAGTTCTTC	CASIGLTVTEQFF
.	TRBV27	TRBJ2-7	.	TGTGCCAGCAGTTTTGGGGGCAGGCCACACTACGAGCAGTACTTC	CASSFGGRPHYEQYF
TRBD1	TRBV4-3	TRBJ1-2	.	TGCGCCAGCAGCTCACAGGGGTCCGCCAACTATGGCTACACCTTC	CASSSQGSANYGYTF
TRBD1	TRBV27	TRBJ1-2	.	TGTGCCAGCATTCATAGGGGGCTTCACACCTTC	CASIHRGLHTF
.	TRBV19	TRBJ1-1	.	TGTGCCAGTAGTCTGAACACTGAAGCTTTCTTT	CASSLNTEAFF
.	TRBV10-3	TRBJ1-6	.	TGTGCCATCACGGCGGCTCATAATTCACCCCTCCACTTT	CAITAAHNSPLHF
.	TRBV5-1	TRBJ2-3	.	TGCGCCAGCAGCGTCGGGAGTAGCACAGATACGCAGTATTTT	CASSVGSSTDTQYF
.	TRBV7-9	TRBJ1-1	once	TGTGCCAGCAGCTCGCCGGGGGCGGTCGAAAAAACTGAAGCTTTCTTT	CASSSPGAVEKTEAFF
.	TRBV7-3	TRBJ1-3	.	TGTGCCAGCAGCTTAAATTCTAGGACAGAGAAAGGAAACACCATATATTTT	CASSLNSRTEKGNTIYF
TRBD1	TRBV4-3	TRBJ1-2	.	TGCGCCAGCAGCCAAGAAAGGGGACAGTACTATGGCTACACCTTC	CASSQERGQYYGYTF
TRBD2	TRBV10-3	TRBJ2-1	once	TGTGCCATCAGCGACCTCGGGGGGAATGAGCAGTTCTTC	CAISDLGGNEQFF
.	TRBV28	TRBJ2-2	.	TGTGCCAGCAGTTTCTACAGCGAACCGAACACCGGGGAGCTGTTTTTT	CASSFYSEPNTGELFF
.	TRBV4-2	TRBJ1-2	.	TGTGCCAGCAGCCAAGAAGCAGGCGGTGGCTACACCTTC	CASSQEAGGGYTF
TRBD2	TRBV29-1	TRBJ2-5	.	TGCAGCGTTGGACTAGCGGGAGAAGAGACCCAGTACTTC	CSVGLAGEETQYF
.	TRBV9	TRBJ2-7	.	TGTGCCAGCAGCGCCCATGGGGGGGGCGGCTACGAGCAGTACTTC	CASSAHGGGGYEQYF
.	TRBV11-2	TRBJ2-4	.	TGTGCCAGCAGCCCAGGACGGGGAAACATTCAGTACTTC	CASSPGRGNIQYF
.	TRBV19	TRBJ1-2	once	TGTGCCAGTAGTATTTGGCTTTATAACTATGGCTACACCTTC	CASSIWLYNYGYTF
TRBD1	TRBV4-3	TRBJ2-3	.	TGCGCCAGCAGCCAGGAATTCGCAGGGGGTACCCCAGATACGCAGTATTTT	CASSQEFAGGTPDTQYF
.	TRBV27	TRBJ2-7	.	TGTGCCAGCAGCGGCGTCGACACGGGGGACTACGAGCAGTACTTC	CASSGVDTGDYEQYF
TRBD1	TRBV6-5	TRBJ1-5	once	TGTGCCAGCAGTACAGGGGCCCATAGCAATCAGCCCCAGCATTTT	CASSTGAHSNQPQHF
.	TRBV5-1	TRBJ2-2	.	TGCGCCAGCAGCTTGGAACAGGTCGCGAACACCGGGGAGCTGTTTTTT	CASSLEQVANTGELFF
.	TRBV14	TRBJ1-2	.	TGTGCCAGCAGCCAGGTTTGGGGGTCCGTAGGTGGCTACACCTTC	CASSQVWGSVGGYTF
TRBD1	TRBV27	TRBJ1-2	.	TGTGCCAGCAGTGCAGTAGGGACAGGGAGGAGTGGCTACACCTTC	CASSAVGTGRSGYTF
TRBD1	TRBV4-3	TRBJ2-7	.	TGCGCCAGCAGCCAAGAGACAGGGTTTTACGAGCAGTACTTC	CASSQETGFYEQYF
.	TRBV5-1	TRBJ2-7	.	TGCGCCAGCAGCTCCGGGTCCCCCTCCTACGAGCAGTACTTC	CASSSGSPSYEQYF
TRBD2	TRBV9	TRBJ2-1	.	TGTGCCAGCAGCGTGAATAGCGGGAGGCGTAATGAGCAGTTCTTC	CASSVNSGRRNEQFF